The rows below give T cell receptor beta chains drawn from one sample of a study of blood T cells in healthy people across ages. TCRdb re-derived calls from the 5' RACE reads in MiXCR, one entry per CDR3 protein. The data show around 400,000 distinct CDR3 sequences, with about 49% seen just once and roughly 51% held by the top ten. The sequenced sample consisted of blood. These receptors originate from a man in his sixties in good health. Each CDR3 is given with its conserved first and last residue. D genes are given only for firm matches. Expanded clones get a size class; other rows say once, few or many, or leave the size out.

clone_size d_call j_call v_call cdr3_nt cdr3_aa
NA NA TRBJ2-4 TRBV29-1 TGCAGCGGGGTCGCTAGGAACATTCAGTACTTC CSGVARNIQYF
NA TRBD1 TRBJ1-2 TRBV28 TGTGCCAGCAGTTTACCGGGACAGGGCTACACCTTC CASSLPGQGYTF
few NA TRBJ2-7 TRBV29-1 TGCAGCGTTGAAATCCGGACGGGCTACGAGCAGTACTTC CSVEIRTGYEQYF
few NA TRBJ2-1 TRBV27 TGTGCCAGCAGCTCTCACTCACGGGGGGAGCAGTTCTTC CASSSHSRGEQFF
NA TRBD1 TRBJ2-1 TRBV20-1 TGCAGTGCCGTTGGGGACAGCTCCTACAATGAGCAGTTCTTC CSAVGDSSYNEQFF
NA TRBD1 TRBJ1-2 TRBV29-1 TGCAGCGTTTTCTCCAACCAGGGGGCTAACTATGGCTACACCTTC CSVFSNQGANYGYTF
NA NA TRBJ1-1 TRBV29-1 TGCAGCGTTGCCCACCGGACAGACTCTGAAGCTTTCTTT CSVAHRTDSEAFF
NA TRBD2 TRBJ2-5 TRBV27 TGTGCCAGCAGTTTACAATTTCGGACTAGCGGCCAAGAGACCCAGTACTTC CASSLQFRTSGQETQYF
NA NA TRBJ1-2 TRBV5-1 TGCGCCAGCAGAAGGTCGGAAGCTTATGGCTACACCTTC CASRRSEAYGYTF
NA TRBD1 TRBJ1-4 TRBV28 TGTGCCACCACCGTAGACAGGGGTGAAAAACTGTTTTTT CATTVDRGEKLFF
few NA TRBJ2-3 TRBV12-3/TRBV12-4 TGTGCCAGCACCGGACAACGGGGAGATACGCAGTATTTT CASTGQRGDTQYF
NA TRBD1 TRBJ2-4 TRBV6-2/TRBV6-3 TGTGCCAGCAGGAAACAGGGGGCGGAAAACATTCAGTACTTC CASRKQGAENIQYF
few TRBD2 TRBJ2-3 TRBV4-3 TGCGCCAGCAGCGCAAGGGCGGGAGCTGGCACAGATACGCAGTATTTT CASSARAGAGTDTQYF
NA NA TRBJ1-4 TRBV20-1 TGCAGTACCCGGATTTATGAAAAACTGTTTTTT CSTRIYEKLFF
few TRBD1 TRBJ2-7 TRBV18 TGTGCCAGCTCAAGGTCCGGGACAGAGTACGAGCAGTACTTC CASSRSGTEYEQYF
few TRBD1 TRBJ1-2 TRBV12-3/TRBV12-4 TGTGCCAGCAGCCCCGGACAGGGCGGCTATGGCTACACCTTC CASSPGQGGYGYTF
NA NA TRBJ2-5 TRBV4-1 TGCGCCAGCAGCCAAGATCCCGGCACCTTGGAGCAGTACTTC CASSQDPGTLEQYF
many NA TRBJ2-5 TRBV5-1 TGCGCCAGCAGCCCCGTTGAGGGCAGGCAAGAGACCCAGTACTTC CASSPVEGRQETQYF
once TRBD2 TRBJ2-1 TRBV5-1 TGCGCCAGCAACCAAAACGTAGGGACTAGCCGTACGACCGAGCAGTTCTTC CASNQNVGTSRTTEQFF
few TRBD1 TRBJ1-2 TRBV28 TGTGCCAGCAGTTTCGGGACAGGTCAAGGCTACACCTTC CASSFGTGQGYTF
NA NA TRBJ2-7 TRBV14 TGTGCCAGCAGCCCTTTGGGCAATTTCTACGAGCAGTACTTC CASSPLGNFYEQYF
many TRBD2 TRBJ2-7 TRBV27 TGTGCCAGCAGTTTATGGACTAGCGGCTACGAGCAGTACTTC CASSLWTSGYEQYF
NA TRBD2 TRBJ2-7 TRBV20-1 TGCAGTGCTAGAAATCGACTAGCGGGAGGGCCTCTTCTCTACGAGCAGTACTTC CSARNRLAGGPLLYEQYF
few NA TRBJ2-7 TRBV24-1 TGTGCCACCAGTGATAACTCAGCGAAGGGCTCCTACGAGCAGTACTTC CATSDNSAKGSYEQYF
few NA TRBJ2-5 TRBV4-2 TGTGCCAGCAGCAATTCCCTGGAGGGGTACCAAGGAATGGCCCAGTACTTC CASSNSLEGYQGMAQYF
few NA TRBJ2-1 TRBV21-1 TGTGCCAGCAGCAAAGAGGGGGACAGATCCTACAATGAGCAGTTCTTC CASSKEGDRSYNEQFF